This T cell receptor beta chain was obtained from a study of tumor-infiltrating lymphocytes in primary liver carcinoma. Study-level information: Tumor lesions were T1-T3 N0M0 and spanned about 4.2 to 11 cm.

Making TCR beta cDNA involved roughly 0.55 ug total RNA and a constant-region primer. Investigators got TCR beta libraries out of three nested multiplex PCR rounds, done with slightly modified ARM-PCR. The first two PCR rounds, roughly 10 cycles each, used TRBV1-TRBV30 forward primers and a C-beta reverse primer. Via MiXCR, TCRdb re-called the multiplex PCR reads, giving one row per CDR3 protein. The data show about 120,000 distinct CDR3 sequences, 55% to 70% seen once. Study-level points and caveats: It was tumor-adjacent and tumor-blood pairs that overlapped less than tumor region pairs did. Tumors significantly exceeded blood in top-250-clone fraction (p = 0.039).

Comments on this clonotype: What it recognizes is unknown. One end of the junction fails to match germline, which may point to a read error.

Germline values: CDR1 SGHDT, CDR2 YYEEEE. The CDR3 consists of 13 residues. Joint extraction of RNA and DNA used 20-30 mg of bulk tissue that was unsorted. Patients had primary liver carcinoma treated by surgical resection. The receptor was isolated from a woman aged 55-69 years with primary liver carcinoma and hepatitis B virus infection. Sequences were obtained from tumor-adjacent normal liver tissue. The chain employs TRBV5-6 and TRBJ2-3; D perhaps matches TRBD1 (6 bases). The CDR3 sequence: CVSSFAGVYTQYF. In DNA form, the CDR3 reads TGTGTCAGCAGCTTTGCAGGGGTCTATACGCAGTATTTT. Combining the CDR3 with reference TRBV5-6 and TRBJ2-3 gives the whole variable domain DAGVTQSPTHLIKTRGQQVTLRCSPKSGHDTVSWYQQALGQGPQFIFQYYEEEERQRGNFPDRFSGHQFPNYSSELNVNALLLGDSALYLCVSSFAGVYTQYFGPGTRLTVL.